What follows is one T cell receptor beta chain and its context. Its antigen is as yet unknown. This record belongs to a study of T cell repertoires in cytomegalovirus infection. Across the study: Matching HLA type, along with CMV infection, was indicated by public TCR beta signatures.

TCRdb called the reads again in MiXCR, with one record for every CDR3 protein. Of roughly 230,000 distinct CDR3 sequences listed, about a sixth are singletons. Findings and limits, study-wide: Using cumulative public TCR beta family frequency, the authors identified those who carried CMV together with the relevant HLA. CMV-specific HLA-C-restricted TCR beta clonotypes dominated the ex vivo response.

The germline V gene has CDR1 SGHVS and CDR2 FNYEAQ. V lost 0 bases and J 5 bases, leaving 13 bases between the germline ends. This CDR3 has 16 residues. The V gene is TRBV7-6, the J gene TRBJ1-4; TRBD1 is a possible D gene (6 bases). This TCR was recovered from a human donor in good health (CMV status not recorded). Some clones in this sample may be carry-over from other donors' samples. What was sequenced was CD8+ T cells from PBMCs. The CDR3 nucleotides are TGTGCCAGCAGCTTAGCGGTCGGGGGCCCCAATGAAAAACTGTTTTTT. This encodes CASSLAVGGPNEKLFF.